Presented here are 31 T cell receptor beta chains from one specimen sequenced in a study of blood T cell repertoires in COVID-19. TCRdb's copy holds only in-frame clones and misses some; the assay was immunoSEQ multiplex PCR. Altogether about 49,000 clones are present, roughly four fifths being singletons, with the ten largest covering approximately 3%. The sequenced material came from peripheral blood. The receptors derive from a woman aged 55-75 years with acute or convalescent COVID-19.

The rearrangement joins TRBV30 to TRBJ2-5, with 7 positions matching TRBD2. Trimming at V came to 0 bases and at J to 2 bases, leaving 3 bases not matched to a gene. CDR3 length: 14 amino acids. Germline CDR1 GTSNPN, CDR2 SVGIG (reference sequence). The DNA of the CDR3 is TGTGCCTGGAGTGTCTGGGGGGGGCAAGAGACCCAGTACTTC. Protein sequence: CAWSVWGGQETQYF.

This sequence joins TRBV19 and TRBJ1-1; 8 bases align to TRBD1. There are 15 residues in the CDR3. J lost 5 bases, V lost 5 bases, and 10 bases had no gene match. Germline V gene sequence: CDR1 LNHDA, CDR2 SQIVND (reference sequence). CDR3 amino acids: CASSGRGLAGTEAFF. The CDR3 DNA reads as TGTGCCAGTAGTGGCAGGGGGCTTGCGGGGACTGAAGCTTTCTTT.

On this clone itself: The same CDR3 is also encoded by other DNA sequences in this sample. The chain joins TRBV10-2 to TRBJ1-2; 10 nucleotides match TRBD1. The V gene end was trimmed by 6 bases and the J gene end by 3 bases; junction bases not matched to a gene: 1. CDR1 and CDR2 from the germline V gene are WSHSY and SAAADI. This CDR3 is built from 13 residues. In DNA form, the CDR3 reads TGCGCCAGCAGCGGGACAGGGGACTATGGCTACACCTTC. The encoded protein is CASSGTGDYGYTF.

This CDR3 reads CASSLARGDTIYF. As DNA, the CDR3 is TGTGCCAGCAGCTTAGCCAGGGGGGACACCATATATTTT. The chain joins TRBV7-2 to TRBJ1-3; 7 nucleotides match TRBD1. From germline, CDR1 is SGHTA and CDR2 FQGNSA. V shed 0 bases and J 8 bases; nucleotides not matched to a gene: 1. This CDR3 has 13 residues.

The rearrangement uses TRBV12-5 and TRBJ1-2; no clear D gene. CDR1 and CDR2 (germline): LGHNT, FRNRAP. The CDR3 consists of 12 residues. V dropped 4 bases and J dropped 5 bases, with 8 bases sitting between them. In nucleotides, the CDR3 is TGTGCTAGTGGTTCGGGGTCATATGGCTACACCTTC. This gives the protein CASGSGSYGYTF.

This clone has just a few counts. Here the CDR3 DNA reads TGTGCCTGGAGAACACCAGGGGGGACAGAAGCCTACGAGCAGTACTTC. Translating gives CAWRTPGGTEAYEQYF. V gene TRBV30 combines with J gene TRBJ2-7, with D possibly TRBD1 on 7 matching bases. Trimming cost V 3 bases and J 2 bases, with 20 bases left between them. The length of the CDR3 is 16 residues. CDR1 is GTSNPN, CDR2 SVGIG, per germline (reference sequence).

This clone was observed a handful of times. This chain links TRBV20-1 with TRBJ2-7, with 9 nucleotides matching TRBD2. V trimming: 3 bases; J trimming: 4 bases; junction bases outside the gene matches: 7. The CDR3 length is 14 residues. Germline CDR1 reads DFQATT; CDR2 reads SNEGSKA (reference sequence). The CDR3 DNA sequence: TGCAGTGCTAGTCCGAGCGGGGGGAATTACGAGCAGTACTTC. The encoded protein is CSASPSGGNYEQYF.

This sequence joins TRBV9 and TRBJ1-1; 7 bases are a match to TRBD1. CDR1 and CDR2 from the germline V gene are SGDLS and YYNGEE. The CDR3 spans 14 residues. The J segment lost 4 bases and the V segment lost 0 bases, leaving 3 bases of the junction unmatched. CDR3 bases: TGTGCCAGCAGCGTAGAGGGGGCTGGCACTGAAGCTTTCTTT. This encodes CASSVEGAGTEAFF.

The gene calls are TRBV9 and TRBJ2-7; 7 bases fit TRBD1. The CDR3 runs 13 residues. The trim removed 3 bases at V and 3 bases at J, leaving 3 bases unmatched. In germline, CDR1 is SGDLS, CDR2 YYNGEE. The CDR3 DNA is TGTGCCAGCAGCGACGGGACAGACTACGAGCAGTACTTC. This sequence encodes CASSDGTDYEQYF.

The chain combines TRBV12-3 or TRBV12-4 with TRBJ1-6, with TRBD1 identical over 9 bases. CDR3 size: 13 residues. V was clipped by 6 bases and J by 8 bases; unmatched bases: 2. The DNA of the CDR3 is TGTGCCAGCAGGGGACAGGGTTATTCACCCCTCCACTTT. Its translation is CASRGQGYSPLHF.

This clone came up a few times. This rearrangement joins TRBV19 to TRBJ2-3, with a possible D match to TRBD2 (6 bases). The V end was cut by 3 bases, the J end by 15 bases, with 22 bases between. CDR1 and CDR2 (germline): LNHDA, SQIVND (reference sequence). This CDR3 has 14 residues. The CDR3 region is CASSIGINSAGAYF. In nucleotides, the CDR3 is TGTGCCAGTAGTATCGGAATAAACTCAGCGGGTGCATATTTT.

The CDR3 nucleotides read TGTGCCAGCAGCTTAGACAGCTACGAGCAGTACTTC. This sequence encodes CASSLDSYEQYF. V is TRBV11-2 and J is TRBJ2-7, with D hard to call. Trimming removed 0 bases at V and 3 bases at J, with 3 bases between. The CDR3 sequence is 12 residues long. Germline V gene sequence: CDR1 SGHAT, CDR2 FQNNGV.

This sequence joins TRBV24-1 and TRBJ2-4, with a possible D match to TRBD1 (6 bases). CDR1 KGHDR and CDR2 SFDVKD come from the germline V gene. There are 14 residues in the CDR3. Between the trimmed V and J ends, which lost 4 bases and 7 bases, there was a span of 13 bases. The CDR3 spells CATSDDRLGNIQYF. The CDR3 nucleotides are TGTGCCACCAGTGACGACAGGCTGGGGAACATTCAGTACTTC.

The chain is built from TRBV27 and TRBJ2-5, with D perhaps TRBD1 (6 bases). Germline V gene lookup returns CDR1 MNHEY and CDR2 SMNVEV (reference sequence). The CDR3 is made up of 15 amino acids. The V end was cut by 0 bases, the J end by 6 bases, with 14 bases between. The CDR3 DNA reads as TGTGCCAGCAGTTTATCGACAGGCCGGGGAAAGACCCAGTACTTC. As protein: CASSLSTGRGKTQYF.

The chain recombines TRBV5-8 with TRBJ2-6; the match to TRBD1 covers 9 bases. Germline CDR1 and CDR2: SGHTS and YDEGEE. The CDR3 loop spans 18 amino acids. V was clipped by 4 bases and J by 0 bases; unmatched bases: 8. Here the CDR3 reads CASSVGTGRYSGANVLTF. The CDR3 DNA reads TGTGCCAGCAGCGTGGGGACAGGGAGATACTCTGGGGCCAACGTCCTGACTTTC.

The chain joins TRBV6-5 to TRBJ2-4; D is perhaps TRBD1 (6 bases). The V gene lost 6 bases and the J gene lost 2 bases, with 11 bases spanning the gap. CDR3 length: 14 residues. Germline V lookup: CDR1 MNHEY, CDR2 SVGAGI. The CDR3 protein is CASRRDTSKNIQYF. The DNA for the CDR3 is TGTGCCAGCAGGAGGGACACTTCCAAAAACATTCAGTACTTC.

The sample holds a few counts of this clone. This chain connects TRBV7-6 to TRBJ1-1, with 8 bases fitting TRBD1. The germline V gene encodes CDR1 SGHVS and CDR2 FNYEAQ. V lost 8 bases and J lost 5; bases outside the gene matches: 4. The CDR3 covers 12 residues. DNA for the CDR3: TGTGCCAGCGCCAGGGGGCGGACTGAAGCTTTCTTT. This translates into CASARGRTEAFF.

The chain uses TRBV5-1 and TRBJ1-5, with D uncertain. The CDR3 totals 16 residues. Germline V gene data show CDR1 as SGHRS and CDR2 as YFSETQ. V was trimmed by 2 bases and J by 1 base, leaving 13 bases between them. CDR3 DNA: TGCGCCAGCAGCTTTAAAGACCGGGAGAGCAATCAGCCCCAGCATTTT. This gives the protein CASSFKDRESNQPQHF.

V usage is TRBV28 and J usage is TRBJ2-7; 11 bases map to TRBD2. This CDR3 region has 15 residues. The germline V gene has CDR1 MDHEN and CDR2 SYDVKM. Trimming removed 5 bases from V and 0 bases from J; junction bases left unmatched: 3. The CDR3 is CASSDTSGSSYEQYF. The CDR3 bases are TGTGCCAGCAGTGATACTAGCGGGAGCTCCTACGAGCAGTACTTC.

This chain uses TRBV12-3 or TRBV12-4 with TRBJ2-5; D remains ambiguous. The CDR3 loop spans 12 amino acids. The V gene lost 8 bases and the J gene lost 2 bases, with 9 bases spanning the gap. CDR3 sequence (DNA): TGTGCCAGCGCGGTTTCACAAGAGACCCAGTACTTC. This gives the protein CASAVSQETQYF.

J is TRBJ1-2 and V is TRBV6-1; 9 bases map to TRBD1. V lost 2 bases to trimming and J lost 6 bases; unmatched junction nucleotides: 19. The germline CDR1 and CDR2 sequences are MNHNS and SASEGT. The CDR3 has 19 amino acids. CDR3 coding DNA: TGTGCCAGCAGTGAAAGGGGGGGACAGGGAACCTACCAGATAAATGGCTACACCTTC. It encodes CASSERGGQGTYQINGYTF.

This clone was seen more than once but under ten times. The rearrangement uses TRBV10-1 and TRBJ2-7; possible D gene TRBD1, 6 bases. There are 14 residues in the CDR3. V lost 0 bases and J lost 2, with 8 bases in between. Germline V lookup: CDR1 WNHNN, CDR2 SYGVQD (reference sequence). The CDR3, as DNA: TGCGCCAGCAGTGAGTCGACAGGTACCTACGAGCAGTACTTC. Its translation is CASSESTGTYEQYF.

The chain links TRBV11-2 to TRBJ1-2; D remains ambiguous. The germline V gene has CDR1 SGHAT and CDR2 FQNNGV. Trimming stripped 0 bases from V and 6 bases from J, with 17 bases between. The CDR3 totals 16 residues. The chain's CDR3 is CASSLDLRPSLDGYTF. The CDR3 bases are TGTGCCAGCAGCTTAGATCTGAGGCCGTCCCTAGATGGCTACACCTTC.

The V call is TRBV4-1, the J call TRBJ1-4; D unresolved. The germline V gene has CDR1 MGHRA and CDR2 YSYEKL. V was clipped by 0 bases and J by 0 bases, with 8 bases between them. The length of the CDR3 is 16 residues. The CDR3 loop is CASSQEPGATNEKLFF. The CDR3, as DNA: TGCGCCAGCAGCCAAGAGCCAGGTGCAACTAATGAAAAACTGTTTTTT.

The CDR3 DNA reads TGTGCCAGCAGTTACTCCTGGGGGGGCGGGGAGCTGTTTTTT. It translates to CASSYSWGGGELFF. V gene TRBV6-5 combines with J gene TRBJ2-2; 7 positions agree with TRBD2. The CDR3 consists of 14 residues. The germline V gene has CDR1 MNHEY and CDR2 SVGAGI. J gave up 7 bases and V 0 bases, and 2 bases lay outside the gene matches.

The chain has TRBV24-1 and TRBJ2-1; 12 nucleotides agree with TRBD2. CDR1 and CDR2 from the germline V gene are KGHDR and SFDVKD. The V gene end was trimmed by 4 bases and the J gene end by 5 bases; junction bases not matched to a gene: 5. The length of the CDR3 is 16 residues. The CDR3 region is CATSESGLAGNNEQFF. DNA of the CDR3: TGTGCCACCAGTGAATCCGGACTAGCGGGGAACAATGAGCAGTTCTTC.

CDR3 nucleotides: TGTGCCAGCAGCCCCGGGACAGGGAGCTCCTATAATTCACCCCTCCACTTT. This encodes CASSPGTGSSYNSPLHF. The chain links TRBV13 to TRBJ1-6; 9 nucleotides agree with TRBD1. V dropped 5 bases and J dropped 0; count of bases not matched to a gene: 5. CDR3 size: 17 residues. Germline V CDR1 and CDR2: PRHDT, FYEKMQ (reference sequence).

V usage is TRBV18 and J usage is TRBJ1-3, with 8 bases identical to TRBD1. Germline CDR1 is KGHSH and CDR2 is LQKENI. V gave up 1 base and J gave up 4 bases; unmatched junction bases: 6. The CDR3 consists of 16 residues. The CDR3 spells CASSPRDRGPGNTIYF. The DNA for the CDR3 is TGTGCCAGCTCACCACGAGACAGGGGACCGGGAAACACCATATATTTT.

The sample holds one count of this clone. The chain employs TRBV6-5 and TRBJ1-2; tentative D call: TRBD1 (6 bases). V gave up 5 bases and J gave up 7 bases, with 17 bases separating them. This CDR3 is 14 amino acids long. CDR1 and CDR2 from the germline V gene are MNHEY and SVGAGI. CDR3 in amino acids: CASSTLTGPRGYTF. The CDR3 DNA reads TGTGCCAGCAGTACCCTGACAGGACCCCGTGGCTACACCTTC.

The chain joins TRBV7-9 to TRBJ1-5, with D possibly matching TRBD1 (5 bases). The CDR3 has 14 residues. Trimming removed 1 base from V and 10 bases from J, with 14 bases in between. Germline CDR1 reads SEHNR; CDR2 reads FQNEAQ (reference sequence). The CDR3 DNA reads TGTGCCAGCAGCTTAGATCAGGGAAGCAGCCCCCAGCATTTT. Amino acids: CASSLDQGSSPQHF.

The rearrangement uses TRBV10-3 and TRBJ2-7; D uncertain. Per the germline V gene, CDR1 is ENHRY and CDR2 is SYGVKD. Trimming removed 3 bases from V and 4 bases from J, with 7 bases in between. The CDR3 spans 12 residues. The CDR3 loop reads CAISDPMYEQYF. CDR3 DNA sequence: TGTGCCATCAGTGATCCCATGTACGAGCAGTACTTC.